The 10 T cell receptor beta chains given below trace back to one sample, sequenced in a study of PD-1 blockade in classical Hodgkin lymphoma. Time point of the sample: cycle 4 day 1 (C4D1), after five to seven weeks of nivolumab. Every patient experienced relapse after autologous stem cell transplantation, and brentuximab vedotin exposure varied. From thawed PBMCs, CD8+ T cells were isolated by magnetic negative selection. TCRdb's table, derived via immunoSEQ multiplex PCR, lists solely in-frame clones and lacks some. The sample lists roughly 3,000 clones, roughly three quarters seen once, with approximately 24% in the top ten. The material sequenced was CD8+ T cells from blood, taken before the fourth cycle of nivolumab. These receptors were obtained from a human donor with classical Hodgkin lymphoma.

Note on this clone: This may arise from a read error, as a much more abundant clone is one base away. The same CDR3 arises from other DNA sequences in this sample as well. The genes are TRBV27 and TRBJ1-2, with D possibly being TRBD1 (5 bases). The CDR3 has 17 amino acids. Deletions cut 3 bases from V and 0 bases from J, with 17 bases between. Per the germline V gene, CDR1 is MNHEY and CDR2 is SMNVEV (reference sequence). The DNA for the CDR3 is TGTGCCAGCAGTTTTCGGGCGGGGGGGGGAGCTAACTATGGCTACACCTTC. This sequence encodes CASSFRAGGGANYGYTF.

The table lists this clone with a count of one. V is TRBV7-8 and J is TRBJ1-6; no reliable D call. Trimming took off 5 bases at V and 9 bases at J, with 26 bases between the two ends. This CDR3 spans 18 amino acids. Germline V lookup: CDR1 SGHVS, CDR2 FQNEAQ. The CDR3 sequence: CASSPLAPVWGMGSPLHF. In DNA, the CDR3 is TGTGCCAGCAGCCCCCTCGCCCCGGTTTGGGGAATGGGTTCACCCCTCCACTTT.

The chain recombines TRBV18 with TRBJ2-7; no definite D call. CDR3 length: 15 residues. Germline assignment: CDR1 KGHSH and CDR2 LQKENI. The V and J ends lost 6 bases and 1 base respectively, with 16 bases between them. Here the CDR3 reads CASSPDGPSSYEQYF. CDR3 DNA sequence: TGTGCCAGCTCCCCCGACGGACCATCGTCCTACGAGCAGTACTTC.

This chain joins TRBV4-3 and TRBJ2-5; weak D call: TRBD1 (5 bases). The CDR3 is 13 amino acids. The germline V gene has CDR1 LGHNA and CDR2 YSLEER. V dropped 4 bases and J dropped 4 bases, with 10 bases sitting between them. The CDR3 DNA reads as TGCGCCAGCAGCCCCGGAAGGGGAGAGACCCAGTACTTC. Its translation is CASSPGRGETQYF.

The CDR3 loop reads CASSLGRELFF. CDR3 sequence (DNA): TGTGCCAGCAGCTTAGGTCGGGAGCTGTTTTTT. The chain uses TRBV11-3 and TRBJ2-2, with no clear D. Trimming stripped 1 base from V and 9 bases from J, with 3 bases between. CDR3 size: 11 residues. Germline V gene sequence: CDR1 SGHNT, CDR2 YENEEA.

This clone was observed a single time. The chain carries TRBV30 and TRBJ1-5; D is unclear. The germline CDR1 and CDR2 sequences are GTSNPN and SVGIG (reference sequence). CDR3 length: 13 residues. V gave up 3 bases and J gave up 0 bases, with 6 bases separating them. The CDR3 DNA is TGTGCCTGGAGGGGCGGTAGCAATCAGCCCCAGCATTTT. As protein: CAWRGGSNQPQHF.

The chain joins TRBV7-2 to TRBJ2-1; 11 nucleotides match TRBD2. This CDR3 comprises 17 residues. V was pared by 5 bases and J by 4 bases, with 10 bases of the junction left unmatched. Germline V CDR1 and CDR2: SGHTA, FQGNSA. The CDR3 DNA sequence: TGTGCCAGCAGCCTTCTAGCGGGGGGTTGGGGGTACAATGAGCAGTTCTTC. The encoded protein is CASSLLAGGWGYNEQFF.

The V and J genes are TRBV19 and TRBJ2-7; the match to TRBD1 covers 7 bases. Trimming removed 6 bases from V and 2 bases from J; junction bases left unmatched: 7. Germline CDR1 and CDR2: LNHDA and SQIVND (reference sequence). This CDR3 is 14 amino acids long. CDR3 residues: CASSRRGSTYEQYF. The CDR3 DNA reads TGTGCCAGTAGCCGCAGGGGGTCGACCTACGAGCAGTACTTC. Filled out from reference TRBV19 and TRBJ2-7, the complete variable domain reads DGGITQSPKYLFRKEGQNVTLSCEQNLNHDAMYWYRQDPGQGLRLIYYSQIVNDFQKGDIAEGYSVSREKKESFPLTVTSAQKNPTAFYLCASSRRGSTYEQYFGPGTRLTVT.

The rearrangement joins TRBV4-3 to TRBJ2-2; D may match TRBD1 or TRBD2 (7 bases each). Germline assignment: CDR1 LGHNA and CDR2 YSLEER. With 1 base removed from V and 10 bases from J, the gap between germline ends came to 13 bases. There are 14 residues in the CDR3. The CDR3 here is CASSQGSGGEELFF. The CDR3 nucleotides are TGCGCCAGCAGCCAAGGCTCAGGGGGGGAGGAGCTGTTTTTT.

The chain has TRBV23-1 and TRBJ1-1; D ambiguous. TRBV23-1 is assigned to the ORF class and has an uncertain function. The CDR3 runs to 13 residues. V was trimmed by 4 bases and J by 1 base, leaving 7 bases between them. The CDR3, as DNA: TGCGCCAGCAGTCGGAGACAGAACACTGAAGCTTTCTTT. It yields the protein CASSRRQNTEAFF.